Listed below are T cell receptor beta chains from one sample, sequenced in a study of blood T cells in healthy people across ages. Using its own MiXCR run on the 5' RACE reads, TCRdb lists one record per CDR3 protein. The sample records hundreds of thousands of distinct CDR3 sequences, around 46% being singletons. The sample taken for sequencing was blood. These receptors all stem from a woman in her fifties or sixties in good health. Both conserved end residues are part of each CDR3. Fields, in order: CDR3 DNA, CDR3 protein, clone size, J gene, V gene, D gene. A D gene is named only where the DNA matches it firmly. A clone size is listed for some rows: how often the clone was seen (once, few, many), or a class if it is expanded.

TGCAGTGCTAGAGAATTGAGACTAGCGGAAGAGACCCAGTACTTC CSARELRLAEETQYF many TRBJ2-5 TRBV20-1 TRBD2
TGTGCCAGCAGCACGGAGTTACGGACAGATAATGAAAAACTGTTTTTT CASSTELRTDNEKLFF . TRBJ1-4 TRBV21-1 .
TGTGCCAGCAGACCGACCGGACAGGGGGCGGTGGTTGGCTACACCTTC CASRPTGQGAVVGYTF . TRBJ1-2 TRBV2 TRBD1
TGTGCCAGCAGCCGAGTAGGACTAGCGGGATACGAGCAGTACTTC CASSRVGLAGYEQYF . TRBJ2-7 TRBV27 TRBD2
TGTGCCAGCAGCTTATTGTTACTGGGGGGCGGGCTAGAGACCCAGTACTTC CASSLLLLGGGLETQYF . TRBJ2-5 TRBV7-2 .
TGTGCCAGCAGCCAAGAACAGTACTACGAGCAGTACTTC CASSQEQYYEQYF few TRBJ2-7 TRBV3-1 .
TGCAGCGTTGAGGCCAGTTACAATGAGCAGTTCTTC CSVEASYNEQFF many TRBJ2-1 TRBV29-1 .
TGTGCCAGCAGTTTTAGCGGGGAGCTGTTTTTT CASSFSGELFF many TRBJ2-2 TRBV12-3/TRBV12-4 .
TGCGCCAGCGGAACAGGGGGCGGGAACAATGAGCAGTTCTTC CASGTGGGNNEQFF few TRBJ2-1 TRBV5-1 TRBD1
TGTGCCAGCAGCCAAGTAGTTTCACAGGGGACCGGGGAGCTGTTTTTT CASSQVVSQGTGELFF few TRBJ2-2 TRBV3-1 TRBD1
TGTGCCAGCAGCCCAGACACGTCCGAGCAGTACTTC CASSPDTSEQYF . TRBJ2-7 TRBV7-6 .
TGTGCCAGCAGCCAAGAGCCTAGCGGGGGAGGGGGTACCGGGGAGCTGTTTTTT CASSQEPSGGGGTGELFF . TRBJ2-2 TRBV4-2 TRBD2
TGTGCCAGCAGAAACCCGGGACAGGGGGTGGTAAATGAGCAGTTCTTC CASRNPGQGVVNEQFF many TRBJ2-1 TRBV6-2/TRBV6-3 TRBD1
TGTGCCACCAGCCGAGACCTCAACAGTCCGCGGTTGTACTTC CATSRDLNSPRLYF . TRBJ2-5 TRBV15 .
TGTGCCAGCAGCGAAAGTGGAGATACGAAGTATTTT CASSESGDTKYF . TRBJ2-3 TRBV6-2/TRBV6-3 .
TGCAGTGCTAGTAAGGACTGGATATACGAGCAGTACTTC CSASKDWIYEQYF once TRBJ2-7 TRBV20-1 .
TGTGCCAGCTGGGGCGACGAGCAGTACTTC CASWGDEQYF . TRBJ2-7 TRBV27 .
TGTGCCAGCCGAGGGAGGCGGTACAAAGAAGAGACCCAGTACTTC CASRGRRYKEETQYF . TRBJ2-5 TRBV9 .
TGTGCCAGCAGTTACTCGGGGTTCGCCGGGGCTGGGGCCAACGTCCTGACTTTC CASSYSGFAGAGANVLTF . TRBJ2-6 TRBV6-5 .
TGCAGCGTTTCGGACAGGCGCCGCACAGATACGCAGTATTTT CSVSDRRRTDTQYF many TRBJ2-3 TRBV29-1 TRBD1
TGTGCCAGCAGCCCGCTAGGACAGCCGTCAAAAGAGACCCAGTACTTC CASSPLGQPSKETQYF few TRBJ2-5 TRBV7-9 .
TGTGCCATCAGTAAGGAAGGGGGCTCAGGCTACACCTTC CAISKEGGSGYTF . TRBJ1-2 TRBV10-3 TRBD1
TGTGCCAGCAGTTTAAGGGCTCGGGACACTGAAGCTTTCTTT CASSLRARDTEAFF many TRBJ1-1 TRBV12-3/TRBV12-4 .
TGCAGTGCCTGGACAGGGAGCTCTGAAAAACTGTTTTTT CSAWTGSSEKLFF . TRBJ1-4 TRBV29-1 TRBD1
TGTGCCTGGAGTACACCGGGACTAGCGGGGCTCCAGTACTTC CAWSTPGLAGLQYF . TRBJ2-5 TRBV30 TRBD2
TGCAGTGCTACGGGACCTTACGTTAGCACAGATACGCAGTATTTT CSATGPYVSTDTQYF . TRBJ2-3 TRBV20-1 .
TGCAGTGCCCTTGTGGACCCCGGGGCATACTATGGCTACACCTTC CSALVDPGAYYGYTF many TRBJ1-2 TRBV20-1 .
TGTGCCATCAGTGGGGACAGCCTCAATGAGCAGTTCTTC CAISGDSLNEQFF few TRBJ2-1 TRBV10-3 TRBD1
TGTGCCAGCAGCTTAGGCAGCGGGGCCGGCACAGATACGCAGTATTTT CASSLGSGAGTDTQYF . TRBJ2-3 TRBV7-2 TRBD2
TGTGCCAGCAGCTTAACCCCCAACAGTGTCGGGGAGCAGTACTTC CASSLTPNSVGEQYF . TRBJ2-5 TRBV7-3 .
TGCAGCGCCGCGGGACAGGGGACGGGCACTGAAGCTTTCTTT CSAAGQGTGTEAFF . TRBJ1-1 TRBV29-1 TRBD1
TGCAGTGCTAGAGATTCCTACAGGGGCCCAAACTATGGCTACACCTTC CSARDSYRGPNYGYTF few TRBJ1-2 TRBV20-1 TRBD1
TGTGCCAGCAGCTTGACGTATACGCAGTATTTT CASSLTYTQYF . TRBJ2-3 TRBV28 .
TGTGCCAGCAGCGTAGGCGCTAGCGACTACACAGATACGCAGTATTTT CASSVGASDYTDTQYF few TRBJ2-3 TRBV9 .
TGCGCCAGCTCGGACTCATTAAACAATGAGCAGTACTTC CASSDSLNNEQYF . TRBJ2-5 TRBV5-1 .
TGTGCCAGCAGTTACCGGCCGCCGAACACTGAAGCTTTCTTT CASSYRPPNTEAFF . TRBJ1-1 TRBV6-5 .
TGTGCCAGCAGCCAAGATAAGGAGGCAAGGACTGAAGCTTTCTTT CASSQDKEARTEAFF few TRBJ1-1 TRBV4-2 .
TGTGCCAGCAGTTACTCCTCCGGGTCCTACAATGAGCAGTACTTC CASSYSSGSYNEQYF once TRBJ2-7 TRBV6-6 .
TGTGCCGCCGACGGCGGACCTGAAAACATTCAGTACTTC CAADGGPENIQYF . TRBJ2-4 TRBV10-3 .
TGTGCCAGCAGCCAAGATGCGTGGAGAGAGGTTGAGCAGTACTTC CASSQDAWREVEQYF . TRBJ2-5 TRBV4-2 .
TGTGCTAGTGAGACAAGCTCCTACGAGCAGTACTTC CASETSSYEQYF few TRBJ2-7 TRBV12-5 .
TGTGCCAGCATCCCCTCCGGCAGCCCCAACTATGGCTACACCTTC CASIPSGSPNYGYTF . TRBJ1-2 TRBV25-1 .
TGCAGTGCTAGCGGGGGCAGCAACAATGAGCAGTTCTTC CSASGGSNNEQFF . TRBJ2-1 TRBV20-1 .
TGCGCCAGCAGCCGGACAGGGGAGGGCAATCAGCCCCAGCATTTT CASSRTGEGNQPQHF . TRBJ1-5 TRBV5-1 TRBD1
TGTGCCAGCACCTCGACAGGGTTAAGCGAGCAGTACTTC CASTSTGLSEQYF . TRBJ2-7 TRBV28 TRBD1
TGCGCCAGCAGCCAAGAGGGCGGGGGCACAGATACGCAGTATTTT CASSQEGGGTDTQYF . TRBJ2-3 TRBV4-3 .
TGCGCCAGCAGCCGGGACGGGACTTACGAGCAGTACTTC CASSRDGTYEQYF many TRBJ2-7 TRBV6-5 .
TGCAGTGCTAGCGGGAGGGACCACGAGCAGTACTTC CSASGRDHEQYF few TRBJ2-7 TRBV20-1 TRBD2
TGCAGTGCTATCGCCGGATCACAGGAGGTAGATACGCAGTATTTT CSAIAGSQEVDTQYF . TRBJ2-3 TRBV20-1 .
TGCGCCAGCAGCCAAGATGGGCGGGGAAACACTGAAGCTTTCTTT CASSQDGRGNTEAFF . TRBJ1-1 TRBV4-3 .
TGTGCCAGCAGTTTAGTCGCCAGCGGGGAGCTGTTTTTT CASSLVASGELFF once TRBJ2-2 TRBV12-3/TRBV12-4 .
TGTGCCAGCAGACAGGGATTTCCCTACAATGAGCAGTTCTTC CASRQGFPYNEQFF few TRBJ2-1 TRBV28 .
TGCGCCAGCAGCGACGGGGCTCGACTCTCCTACAATGAGCAGTACTTC CASSDGARLSYNEQYF . TRBJ2-7 TRBV5-1 .
TGTGCCAGCATCGTTCAGACCTCTGGAAACACCATATATTTT CASIVQTSGNTIYF . TRBJ1-3 TRBV7-9 .
TGTGCCAGCAGTGAGTATGATAGCAATCAGCCCCAGCATTTT CASSEYDSNQPQHF . TRBJ1-5 TRBV6-1 .